This paragraph covers one TCR beta chain sequence. The antigen it binds to is not known. It has no much larger one-base neighbor in the sample; base qualities were not kept. The cysteine opens and the phenylalanine closes a CDR3 of 14 amino acids. The only DNA kept is the CDR3, 42 bases in frame from the first base. CDR1 SGHTS and CDR2 YDEGEE are derived from the germline V gene. Clipping removes 4 bases from V and 6 bases from J, with 6 as the unmatched junction base count. The data originate from a study of blood T cell repertoires in COVID-19 (dated by TCRdb to the early 2020s). Background on the whole study: Collaborator samples came from the United States, Italy and Spain and covered acute and convalescent phases of COVID-19. A de-identified subject ID, COVID-19 status, age in years and sex were almost always included in the sample metadata. Where HLA class I and class II types were available, the types were taken from metadata supplied by the sample provider, not from assay-based typing. A freely available public database, intended as a resource for researchers studying the immune response to SARS-CoV-2, is where the repertoires were released. The material from the prospective study consisted of cDNA or gDNA derived from T cells, B-cell-depleted T cells, or PBMCs. Deeply sampled blood TCRbeta repertoires from subjects exposed to, actively infected with, or recovered from COVID-19 were included in the dataset. Samples were obtained from the ongoing ImmuneRACE study (first 160 participants) and from 1,000 to 1,500 subjects provided by 6 global collaborators. Study-wide findings and limitations: Clinical and demographic metadata were provided uncurated, with the amount varying by source and participant.

Collaborating institutions collected whole blood in K2EDTA tubes following their own protocols. For TCRbeta analysis, collaborators shipped samples in one of three forms: frozen whole blood, isolated PBMCs, or DNA extracted from either of those sample types. TCRbeta CDR3 regions were amplified from genomic DNA by means of the immunoSEQ Assay, a bias-controlled multiplex PCR. The original pipeline was this. Nucleated cell counts per sample were estimated from amplification of reference gene primers within the assay. To quantify the absolute abundance of each unique TCRbeta CDR3 rearrangement, sequence reads were collapsed and filtered. Productive Simpson clonality was computed per sample as the square root of Simpson's diversity index over productive rearrangements. As stored in TCRdb, this immuneACCESS dataset retains in-frame rearrangements with V and J assigned. A fraction of the clones does not appear; measured against another copy, unresolved V genes explain less than half of the discrepancy, and the remainder lacks a known reason. For V, J and clone size, that table is used; D and trimming come from the DNA. A total of over 120,000 clones appear in this sample, around 83% of them only once. About 9.4% of the sample is in the top ten clones.

The rearrangement combines TRBV5-8 with TRBJ2-3, and TRBD2 aligns with 9 junction nucleotides. This clonotype originated in a man between 60 and 70 years old with active or convalescent COVID-19. The sequenced sample consisted of peripheral blood. The nucleotide sequence is TGTGCCAGCAGCGACGCGGGAGGGCCCGATACGCAGTATTTT. This gives the protein CASSDAGGPDTQYF. Beyond the CDR3, the reference TRBV5-8 and TRBJ2-3 genes provide the residues; the full variable domain reads: EAGVTQSPTHLIKTRGQQATLRCSPISGHTSVYWYQQALGLGLQFLLWYDEGEERNRGNFPPRFSGRQFPNYSSELNVNALELEDSALYLCASSDAGGPDTQYFGPGTRLTVL.